The clone carrying this TCR beta chain was detected only a few times. Its antigen is unidentified. Alongside a J-beta primer mix, a sample-barcoded 5' primer served in a second PCR lasting about 7 to 12 cycles. Each cDNA molecule carried a tag from a template-switch adaptor that contained 12 random nucleotides. One entry per CDR3 protein results from TCRdb running MiXCR on the 5' RACE reads. This sample has some 1.7 million distinct CDR3 sequences, with about 28% found just once. Trimming removed 1 base from V and 8 bases from J, with 14 bases in between. There are 14 residues in the CDR3. The germline V gene encodes CDR1 LGHDT and CDR2 YNNKEL (reference sequence). This sample is part of a study of blood T cells in healthy people across ages. Findings and limits, study-wide: Significant beta diversity loss was already apparent by age approximately 38, declining roughly linearly.

Sequencing used blood. The clonotype was recovered from a woman aged 25 to 39 in good health. The chain has TRBV3-1 and TRBJ1-2, with unresolved D. Written as DNA, the CDR3 is TGTGCCAGCAGCCAAGGAGCTAGCGTTGGCGGCTACACCTTC. Residues: CASSQGASVGGYTF.